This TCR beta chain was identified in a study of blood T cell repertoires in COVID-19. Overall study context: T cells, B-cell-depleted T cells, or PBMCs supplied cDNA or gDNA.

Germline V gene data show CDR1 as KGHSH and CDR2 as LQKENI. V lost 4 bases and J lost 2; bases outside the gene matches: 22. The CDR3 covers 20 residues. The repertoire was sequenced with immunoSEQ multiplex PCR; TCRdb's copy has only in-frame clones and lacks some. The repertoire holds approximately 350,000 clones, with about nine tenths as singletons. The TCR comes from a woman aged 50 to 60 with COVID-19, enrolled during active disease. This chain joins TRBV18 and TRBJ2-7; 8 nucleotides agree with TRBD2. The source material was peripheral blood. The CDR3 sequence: CASSLYPVAGRPPSPYEQYF. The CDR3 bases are TGTGCCAGCTCACTCTACCCAGTAGCGGGACGACCGCCTAGTCCCTACGAGCAGTACTTC.